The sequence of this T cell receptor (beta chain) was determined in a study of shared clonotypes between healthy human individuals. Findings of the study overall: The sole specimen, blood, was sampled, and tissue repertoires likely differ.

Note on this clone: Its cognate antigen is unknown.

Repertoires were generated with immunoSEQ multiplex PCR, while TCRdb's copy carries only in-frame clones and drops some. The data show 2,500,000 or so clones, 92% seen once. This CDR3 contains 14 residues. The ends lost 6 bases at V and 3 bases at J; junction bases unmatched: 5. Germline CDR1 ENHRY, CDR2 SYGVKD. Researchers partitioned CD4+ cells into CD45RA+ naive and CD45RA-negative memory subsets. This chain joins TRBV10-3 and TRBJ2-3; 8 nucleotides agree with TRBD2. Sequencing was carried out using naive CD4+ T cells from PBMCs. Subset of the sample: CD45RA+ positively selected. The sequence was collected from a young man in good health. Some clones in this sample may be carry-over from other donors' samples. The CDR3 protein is CAIRGSGVTDTQYF. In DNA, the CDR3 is TGTGCCATCAGGGGTAGCGGGGTAACAGATACGCAGTATTTT.